This record looks at one TCR beta chain sequence and its context. Germline CDR1 reads SGHTA; CDR2 reads FQGNSA. The length of the CDR3 is 15 residues. Trimming removed 11 bases at V and 0 bases at J, with 19 bases between. The amount of total RNA extracted per sample was at least 5.5 micrograms. These data originate in a study of blood T cells in healthy people across ages. The use of a sample-barcoded 5' primer and a J-beta primer mix characterized a second PCR of about 6 to 11 cycles. CDR3-containing paired-end reads numbering at least 2.5 million came from each sample. Via MiXCR, TCRdb re-called the 5' RACE reads, giving one row per CDR3 protein. The sample has roughly 800,000 distinct CDR3 sequences, roughly 50% seen once.

The sequenced material came from blood. The sequence came from a man aged 25 to 45 in good health. The chain joins TRBV7-2 to TRBJ1-2; D gene uncertain. The CDR3 DNA follows: TGTGCCCGCTATGGGCCGGCGGAACCTAACTATGGCTACACCTTC. It encodes CARYGPAEPNYGYTF.